Following are 3 T cell receptor beta chains from one sample sequenced in a study of blood T cell repertoires in COVID-19. Sequencing used immunoSEQ multiplex PCR; TCRdb keeps in-frame clones, though not all of them. The sample contains 250,000 to 350,000 clones, more than 70% of which appear only once. Specimen: peripheral blood. Receptor source: a woman between 45 and 65 years old with acute or convalescent COVID-19.

The V call is TRBV9, the J call TRBJ2-3, with D unresolved. The CDR3 is made up of 16 amino acids. V lost 0 bases, J lost 5 bases, and 16 bases lay in between. Germline CDR1 SGDLS, CDR2 YYNGEE. CDR3 sequence reads: CASSVDPLLTEDTQYF. CDR3 nucleotides: TGTGCCAGCAGCGTAGACCCCCTGCTAACTGAAGATACGCAGTATTTT.

The chain is built from TRBV2 and TRBJ1-1, with TRBD1 matching over 8 bases. Germline V gene data show CDR1 as SNHLY and CDR2 as FYNNEI. This CDR3 has 15 amino acids. Trimming took 7 bases from V and 4 from J; bases not matched to a gene: 11. CDR3 sequence: CASTLLQGEGTEAFF. DNA for the CDR3: TGTGCCAGCACCCTACTACAGGGGGAAGGCACTGAAGCTTTCTTT.

The chain carries TRBV15 and TRBJ2-7; 11 bases align to TRBD2. CDR1 is LNHNV and CDR2 is YYDKDF in the germline V gene (reference sequence). With 8 bases clipped from V and 4 bases from J, the junction kept 16 bases outside the gene matches. The CDR3 is 17 residues long. As DNA, the CDR3 is TGTGCCACCTCCAGTACAGATCCGGGACTAGCGGCGTACGAGCAGTACTTC. This codes for CATSSTDPGLAAYEQYF.